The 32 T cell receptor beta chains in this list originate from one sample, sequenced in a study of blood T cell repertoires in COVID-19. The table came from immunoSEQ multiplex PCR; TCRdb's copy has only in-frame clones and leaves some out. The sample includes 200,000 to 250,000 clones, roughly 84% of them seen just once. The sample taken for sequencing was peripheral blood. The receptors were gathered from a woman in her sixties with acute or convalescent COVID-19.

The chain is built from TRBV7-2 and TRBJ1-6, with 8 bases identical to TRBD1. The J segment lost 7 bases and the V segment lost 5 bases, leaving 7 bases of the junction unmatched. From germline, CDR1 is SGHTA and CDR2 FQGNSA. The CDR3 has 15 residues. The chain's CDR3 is CASSPQGAVNSPLHF. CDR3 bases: TGTGCCAGCAGCCCGCAGGGGGCCGTAAATTCACCCCTCCACTTT.

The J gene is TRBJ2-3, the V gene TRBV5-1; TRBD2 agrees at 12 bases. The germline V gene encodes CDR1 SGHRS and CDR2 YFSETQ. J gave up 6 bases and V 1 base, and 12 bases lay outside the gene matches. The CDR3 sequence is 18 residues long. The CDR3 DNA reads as TGCGCCAGCAGCTTGTCAGCTAGCGGGGGGGCCTCCGATGATACGCAGTATTTT. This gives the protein CASSLSASGGASDDTQYF. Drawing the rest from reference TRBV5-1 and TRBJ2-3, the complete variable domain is KAGVTQTPRYLIKTRGQQVTLSCSPISGHRSVSWYQQTPGQGLQFLFEYFSETQRNKGNFPGRFSGRQFSNSRSEMNVSTLELGDSALYLCASSLSASGGASDDTQYFGPGTRLTVL.

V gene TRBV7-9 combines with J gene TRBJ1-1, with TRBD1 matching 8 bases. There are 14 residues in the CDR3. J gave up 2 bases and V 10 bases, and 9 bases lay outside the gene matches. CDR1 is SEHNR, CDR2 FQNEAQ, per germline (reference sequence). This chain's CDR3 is CATTQGAINTEAFF. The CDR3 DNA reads TGTGCCACCACCCAGGGGGCAATAAACACTGAAGCTTTCTTT.

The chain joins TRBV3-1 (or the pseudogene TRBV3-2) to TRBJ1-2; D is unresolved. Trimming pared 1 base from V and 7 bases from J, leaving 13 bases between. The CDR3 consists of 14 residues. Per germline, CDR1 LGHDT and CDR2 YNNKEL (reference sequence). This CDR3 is CASSQVAAPVGYTF. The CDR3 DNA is TGTGCCAGCAGCCAAGTTGCTGCCCCGGTTGGCTACACCTTC.

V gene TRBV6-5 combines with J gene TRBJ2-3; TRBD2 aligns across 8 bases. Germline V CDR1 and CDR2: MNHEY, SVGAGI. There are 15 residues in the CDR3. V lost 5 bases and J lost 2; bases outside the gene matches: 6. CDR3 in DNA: TGTGCCAGCAGTCCAAGCGGGGGCTACACAGATACGCAGTATTTT. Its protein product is CASSPSGGYTDTQYF.

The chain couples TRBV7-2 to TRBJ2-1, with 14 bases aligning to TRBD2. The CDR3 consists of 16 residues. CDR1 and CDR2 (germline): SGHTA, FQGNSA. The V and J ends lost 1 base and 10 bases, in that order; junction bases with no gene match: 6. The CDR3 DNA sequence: TGTGCCAGCAGCTTAGGAGGGACTAGCGGGGGTTTAGAGCAGTTCTTC. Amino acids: CASSLGGTSGGLEQFF.

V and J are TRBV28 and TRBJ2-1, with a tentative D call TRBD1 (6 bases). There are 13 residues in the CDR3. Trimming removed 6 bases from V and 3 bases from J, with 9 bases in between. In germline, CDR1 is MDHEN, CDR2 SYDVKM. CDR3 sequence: CASSQGFYNEQFF. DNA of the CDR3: TGTGCCAGCAGCCAGGGGTTCTACAATGAGCAGTTCTTC.

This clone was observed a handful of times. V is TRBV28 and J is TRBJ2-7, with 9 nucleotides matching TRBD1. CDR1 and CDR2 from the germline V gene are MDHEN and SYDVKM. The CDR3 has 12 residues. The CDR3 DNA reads TGTGTGACCGGGACAGGGTTCCACGAGCAGTACTTC. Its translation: CVTGTGFHEQYF.

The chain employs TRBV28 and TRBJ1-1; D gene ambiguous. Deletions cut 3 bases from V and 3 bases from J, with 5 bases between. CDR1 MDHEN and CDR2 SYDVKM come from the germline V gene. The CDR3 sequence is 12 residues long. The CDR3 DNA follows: TGTGCCAGCAGTTTTGTCGACACTGAAGCTTTCTTT. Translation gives CASSFVDTEAFF.

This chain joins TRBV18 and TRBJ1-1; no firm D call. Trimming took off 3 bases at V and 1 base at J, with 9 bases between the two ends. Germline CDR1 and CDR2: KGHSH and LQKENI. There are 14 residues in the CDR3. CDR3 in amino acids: CASSPASENTEAFF. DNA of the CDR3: TGTGCCAGCTCACCGGCATCCGAGAACACTGAAGCTTTCTTT.

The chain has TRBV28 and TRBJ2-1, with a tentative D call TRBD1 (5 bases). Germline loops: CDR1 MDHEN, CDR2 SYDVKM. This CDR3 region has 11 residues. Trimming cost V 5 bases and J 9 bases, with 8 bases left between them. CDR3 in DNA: TGTGCCAGCAGTCGGACATCTGAGCAGTTCTTC. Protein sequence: CASSRTSEQFF. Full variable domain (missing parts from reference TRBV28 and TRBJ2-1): DVKVTQSSRYLVKRTGEKVFLECVQDMDHENMFWYRQDPGLGLRLIYFSYDVKMKEKGDIPEGYSVSREKKERFSLILESASTNQTSMYLCASSRTSEQFFGPGTRLTVL.

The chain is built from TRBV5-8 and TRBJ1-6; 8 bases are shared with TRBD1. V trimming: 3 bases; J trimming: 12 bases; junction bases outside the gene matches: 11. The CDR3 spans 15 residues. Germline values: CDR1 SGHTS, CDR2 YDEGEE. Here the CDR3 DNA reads TGTGCCAGCAGCTCATATACAGGGGGTTCAAGACCCCTCCACTTT. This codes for CASSSYTGGSRPLHF.

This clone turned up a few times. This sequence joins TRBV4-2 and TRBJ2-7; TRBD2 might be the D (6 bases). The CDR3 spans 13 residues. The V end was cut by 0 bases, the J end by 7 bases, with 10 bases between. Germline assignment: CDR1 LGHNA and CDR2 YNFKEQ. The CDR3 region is CASSQDAGREQYF. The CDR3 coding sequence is TGTGCCAGCAGCCAAGATGCGGGGCGAGAGCAGTACTTC.

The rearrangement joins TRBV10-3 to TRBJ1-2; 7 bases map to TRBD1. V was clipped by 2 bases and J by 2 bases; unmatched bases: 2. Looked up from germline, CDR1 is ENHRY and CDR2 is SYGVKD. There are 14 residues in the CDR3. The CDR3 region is CAISETGENYGYTF. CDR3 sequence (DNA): TGTGCCATCAGTGAGACAGGGGAAAACTATGGCTACACCTTC.

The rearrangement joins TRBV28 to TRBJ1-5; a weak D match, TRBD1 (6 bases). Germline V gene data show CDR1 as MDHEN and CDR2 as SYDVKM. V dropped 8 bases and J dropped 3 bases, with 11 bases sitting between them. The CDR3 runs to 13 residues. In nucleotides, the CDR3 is TGTGCCAGCCACCCAGGGGTCAATCAGCCCCAGCATTTT. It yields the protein CASHPGVNQPQHF.

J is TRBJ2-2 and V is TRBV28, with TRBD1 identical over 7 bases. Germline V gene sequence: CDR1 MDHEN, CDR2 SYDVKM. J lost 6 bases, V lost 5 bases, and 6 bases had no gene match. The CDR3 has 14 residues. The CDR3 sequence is CASSGWTGPGELFF. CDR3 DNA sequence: TGTGCCAGCAGTGGGTGGACAGGCCCCGGGGAGCTGTTTTTT.

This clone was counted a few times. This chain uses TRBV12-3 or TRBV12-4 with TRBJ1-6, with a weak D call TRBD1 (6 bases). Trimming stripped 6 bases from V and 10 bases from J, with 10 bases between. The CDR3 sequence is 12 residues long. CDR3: CASSNRDSPLHF. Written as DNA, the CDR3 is TGTGCCAGCAGCAACAGGGACTCACCCCTCCACTTT.

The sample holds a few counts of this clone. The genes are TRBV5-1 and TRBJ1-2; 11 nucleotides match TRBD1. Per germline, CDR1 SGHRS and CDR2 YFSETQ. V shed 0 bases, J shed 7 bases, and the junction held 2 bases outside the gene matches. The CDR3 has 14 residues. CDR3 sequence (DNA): TGCGCCAGCAGCTTGGCGGACAGGGGGCTTGGCTACACCTTC. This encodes CASSLADRGLGYTF.

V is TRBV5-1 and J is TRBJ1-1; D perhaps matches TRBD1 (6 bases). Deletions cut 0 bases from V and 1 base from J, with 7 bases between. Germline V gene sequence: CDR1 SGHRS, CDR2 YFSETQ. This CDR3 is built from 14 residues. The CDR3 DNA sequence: TGCGCCAGCAGCTTGGGGACAGCGAACACTGAAGCTTTCTTT. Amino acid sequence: CASSLGTANTEAFF.

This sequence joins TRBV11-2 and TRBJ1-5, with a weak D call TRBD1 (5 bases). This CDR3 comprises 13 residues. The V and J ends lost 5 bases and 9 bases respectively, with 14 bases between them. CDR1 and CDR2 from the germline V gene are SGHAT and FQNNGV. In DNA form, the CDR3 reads TGTGCCAGCAGCCCTAGGAGGGGAATGCCCCAGCATTTT. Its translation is CASSPRRGMPQHF.

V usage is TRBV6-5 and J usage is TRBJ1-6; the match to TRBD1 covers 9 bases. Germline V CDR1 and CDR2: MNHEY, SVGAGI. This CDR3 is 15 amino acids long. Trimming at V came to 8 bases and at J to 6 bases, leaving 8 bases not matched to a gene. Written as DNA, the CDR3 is TGTGCCAGCGAATTATCACAGGGGGCTAATTCACCCCTCCACTTT. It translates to CASELSQGANSPLHF.

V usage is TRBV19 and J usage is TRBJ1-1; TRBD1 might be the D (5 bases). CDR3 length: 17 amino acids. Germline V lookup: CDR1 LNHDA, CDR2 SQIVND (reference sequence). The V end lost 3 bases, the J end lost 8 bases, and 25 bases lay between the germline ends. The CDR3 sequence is CASSMIRDGPSYREAFF. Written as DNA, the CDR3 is TGTGCCAGTAGTATGATAAGAGACGGGCCATCTTACAGGGAAGCTTTCTTT.

CDR3 bases: TGTGCCAGCAGTTTGGACAGTCGATCGAACTACGAGCAGTACTTC. This gives the protein CASSLDSRSNYEQYF. The chain couples TRBV27 to TRBJ2-7, with D perhaps matching TRBD1 (6 bases). The CDR3 consists of 15 residues. The germline V and J ends were trimmed by 3 bases and 3 bases, with 15 bases remaining between them. The germline V gene encodes CDR1 MNHEY and CDR2 SMNVEV (reference sequence).

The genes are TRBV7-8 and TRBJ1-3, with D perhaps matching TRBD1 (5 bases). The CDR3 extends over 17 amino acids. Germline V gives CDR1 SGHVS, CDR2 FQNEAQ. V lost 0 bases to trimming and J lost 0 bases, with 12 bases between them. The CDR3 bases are TGTGCCAGCAGCTTAGCGCTGGGGGACTACTCTGGAAACACCATATATTTT. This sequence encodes CASSLALGDYSGNTIYF.

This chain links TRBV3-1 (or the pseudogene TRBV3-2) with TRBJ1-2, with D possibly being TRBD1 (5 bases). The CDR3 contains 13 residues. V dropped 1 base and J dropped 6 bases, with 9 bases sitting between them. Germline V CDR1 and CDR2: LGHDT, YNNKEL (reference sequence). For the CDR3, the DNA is TGTGCCAGCAGCCAAGGGCCAGGGAATGGCTACACCTTC. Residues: CASSQGPGNGYTF.

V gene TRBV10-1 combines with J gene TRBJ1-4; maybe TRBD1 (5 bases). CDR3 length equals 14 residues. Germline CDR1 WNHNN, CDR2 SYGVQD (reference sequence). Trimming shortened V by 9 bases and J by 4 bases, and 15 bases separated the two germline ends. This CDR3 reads CARGWGLYNEKLFF. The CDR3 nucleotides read TGCGCCAGAGGCTGGGGACTTTATAATGAAAAACTGTTTTTT.

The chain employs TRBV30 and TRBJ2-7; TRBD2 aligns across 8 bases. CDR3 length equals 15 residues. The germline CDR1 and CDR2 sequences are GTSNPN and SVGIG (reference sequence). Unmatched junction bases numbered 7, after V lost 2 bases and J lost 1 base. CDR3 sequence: CAWSPGRGASYEQYF. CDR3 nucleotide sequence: TGTGCCTGGAGTCCCGGGCGGGGGGCATCCTACGAGCAGTACTTC.

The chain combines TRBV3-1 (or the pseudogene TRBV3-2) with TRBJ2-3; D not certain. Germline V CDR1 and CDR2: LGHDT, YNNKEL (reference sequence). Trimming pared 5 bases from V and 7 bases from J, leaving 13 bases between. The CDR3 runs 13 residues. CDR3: CASSTPSEYTQYF. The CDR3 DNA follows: TGTGCCAGCAGCACTCCCTCCGAGTATACGCAGTATTTT.

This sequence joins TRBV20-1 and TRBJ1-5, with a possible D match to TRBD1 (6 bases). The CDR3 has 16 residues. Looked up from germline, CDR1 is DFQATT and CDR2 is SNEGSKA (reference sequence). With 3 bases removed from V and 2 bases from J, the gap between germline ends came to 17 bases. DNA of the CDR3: TGCAGTGCTAGTTTTTCAGGGGCCGTGGGCAATCAGCCCCAGCATTTT. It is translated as CSASFSGAVGNQPQHF.

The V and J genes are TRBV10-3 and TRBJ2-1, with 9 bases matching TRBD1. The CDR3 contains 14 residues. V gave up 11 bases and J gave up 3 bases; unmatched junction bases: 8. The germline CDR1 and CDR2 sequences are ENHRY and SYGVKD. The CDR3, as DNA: TGTGCCTCAACAGCGGGACAGGGCTACAATGAGCAGTTCTTC. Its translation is CASTAGQGYNEQFF.

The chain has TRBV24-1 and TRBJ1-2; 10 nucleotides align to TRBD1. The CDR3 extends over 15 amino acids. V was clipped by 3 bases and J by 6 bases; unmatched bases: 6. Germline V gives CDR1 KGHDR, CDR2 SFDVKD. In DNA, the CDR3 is TGTGCCACCAGTGATCGACGGACAGGGGGACATGGCTACACCTTC. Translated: CATSDRRTGGHGYTF.

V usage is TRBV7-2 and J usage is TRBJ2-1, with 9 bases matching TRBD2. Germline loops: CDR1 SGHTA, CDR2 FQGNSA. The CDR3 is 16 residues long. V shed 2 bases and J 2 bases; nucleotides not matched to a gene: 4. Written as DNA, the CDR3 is TGTGCCAGCAGCTTACTAGCGGGGATTCCCTACAATGAGCAGTTCTTC. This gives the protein CASSLLAGIPYNEQFF.